The text below deals with one TCR beta chain. Its antigen is not known. Using immunoSEQ multiplex PCR, the repertoire was profiled, and TCRdb retains in-frame clones only, with some absent. Of fewer than 70,000 clones in the sample, roughly 89% were seen once. This sample stems from a study of T cell responses to AZD1222 COVID-19 vaccine. Study-wide results and limits: The donors showed a predominance of white British ancestry and of females, with possible underestimation of clonal diversity. Vaccine-associated CD4 TCRs spanned spike, dominant at 160-218 and 743-854. Nearly half of spike-specific TCRs reportedly go after variant regions that carry no mutations.

Trimming left V 3 bases short and J 6 bases short, with 14 bases between. Germline CDR1 ENHRY, CDR2 SYGVKD. The CDR3 is 14 residues long. The chain joins TRBV10-3 to TRBJ1-1; D is ambiguous. Sequences were derived from peripheral blood, sampled 28 days after the second AZD1222 dose. This receptor was taken from an adult who received the AZD1222 COVID-19 vaccine. CDR3 nucleotides: TGTGCCATCAGTGACCGAGACCGTCCTGCTGAAGCTTTCTTT. Its translation: CAISDRDRPAEAFF.